The present entry profiles one T cell receptor beta chain with its context. The antigen is unknown. This specimen belongs to a study of T cells in tumors after PD-1 blockade. Study-wide background: Each patient got pembrolizumab 200 mg every 3 weeks or cemiplimab 350 mg every 2 weeks.

TCRdb's copy holds only in-frame clones and misses some; the assay was immunoSEQ multiplex PCR. This table holds over 30,000 clones, roughly 78% found once. Study-wide points: Blood contained approximately 41% of the tumor's TCR clonotypes.

The CDR3 is 15 residues long. From germline, CDR1 is MNHEY and CDR2 SVGAGI. V was clipped by 2 bases and J by 5 bases; unmatched bases: 4. The rearrangement links TRBV6-5 to TRBJ2-1; 9 bases are shared with TRBD1. This receptor was identified in a human donor with basal cell carcinoma. Source: PBMCs, taken before anti-PD-1 treatment. CDR3: CASSYRTGVNNEQFF. CDR3 DNA sequence: TGTGCCAGCAGTTACCGGACAGGGGTGAACAATGAGCAGTTCTTC.